This T cell receptor (beta chain) was documented in a study of T cells in Graves' hyperthyroidism and ophthalmopathy. Overall study results and limits: Through a model of 13 V-J features, ophthalmopathy was separated from stable hyperthyroidism.

The CDR3 consists of 16 residues. Germline CDR1 GTSNPN, CDR2 SVGIG (reference sequence). The V gene lost 0 bases and the J gene lost 7 bases, with 16 bases spanning the gap. TCR beta CDR3 region amplification was performed from RNA transcripts. Primed by the HTBI set, a first-round RT-PCR was run on the TCR CDR3. MiXCR, applied by TCRdb to the multiplex PCR reads, yields one record per CDR3 protein. The repertoire holds some 620,000 distinct CDR3 sequences, with under 20% as singletons. Pregnant or lactating patients were excluded, as were those with uncontrolled infection or other autoimmune disease. Diagnoses were made from clinical symptoms, serum measures (thyroxine and TRAb), thyroid ultrasound and orbital computed tomography. The PBMCs were taken from roughly 9.3 ml of fresh peripheral blood. Comments on this clonotype: The target antigen is unknown.

The clonotype was recovered from a woman under 40 with Graves' hyperthyroidism. Source material: blood. V is TRBV30 and J is TRBJ1-6; D unresolved. CDR3 protein: CAWSVQRVPGNSPLHF. The DNA of the CDR3 is TGTGCCTGGAGTGTACAACGGGTCCCGGGAAATTCACCCCTCCACTTT. Based on the CDR3 plus reference TRBV30 and TRBJ1-6, the full variable domain is SQTIHQWPATLVQPVGSPLSLECTVEGTSNPNLYWYRQAAGRGLQLLFYSVGIGQISSEVPQNLSASRPQDRQFILSSKKLLLSDSGFYLCAWSVQRVPGNSPLHFGNGTRLTVT.